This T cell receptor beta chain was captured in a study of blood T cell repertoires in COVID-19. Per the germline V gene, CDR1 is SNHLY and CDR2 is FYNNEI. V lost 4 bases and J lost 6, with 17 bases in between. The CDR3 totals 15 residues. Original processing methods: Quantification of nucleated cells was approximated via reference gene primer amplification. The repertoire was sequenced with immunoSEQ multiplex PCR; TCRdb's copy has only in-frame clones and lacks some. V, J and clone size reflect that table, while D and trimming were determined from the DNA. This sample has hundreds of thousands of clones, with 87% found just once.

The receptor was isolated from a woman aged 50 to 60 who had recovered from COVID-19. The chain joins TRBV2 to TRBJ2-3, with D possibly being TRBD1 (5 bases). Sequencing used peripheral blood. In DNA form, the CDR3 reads TGTGCCAGCAGTGTCCAGGGTACTATCTTGGATACGCAGTATTTT. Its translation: CASSVQGTILDTQYF.